The 29 T cell receptor beta chains below were found in one sample sequenced in a study of T cells in Graves' hyperthyroidism and ophthalmopathy. The CDR3 regions of TCR beta were amplified from RNA transcripts. The HTBI primer set served for first-round RT-PCR of the TCR CDR3. A single record per CDR3 protein comes from TCRdb applying MiXCR to the multiplex PCR reads. The sample consists of about 510,000 distinct CDR3 sequences, around 43% of them appearing once. Material for sequencing was peripheral blood or thyroid tissue (not recorded which). These receptors all stem from an adult woman with Graves' disease, either hyperthyroidism or ophthalmopathy (not recorded which).

V is TRBV20-1 and J is TRBJ1-2, with 9 bases lining up with TRBD1. V shed 8 bases and J 6 bases; nucleotides not matched to a gene: 10. The CDR3 spans 13 residues. Germline assignment: CDR1 DFQATT and CDR2 SNEGSKA (reference sequence). The CDR3 sequence: CSLNRGHFNGYTF. CDR3 coding DNA: TGCAGTCTTAACAGGGGGCACTTTAATGGCTACACCTTC.

In regard to this clonotype: A read error may be the cause here, since a much bigger clone is one base away. V gene TRBV3-1 combines with J gene TRBJ1-1, with D possibly being TRBD1 (6 bases). The V end lost 4 bases, the J end lost 4 bases, and 16 bases lay between the germline ends. CDR1 and CDR2 (germline): LGHDT, YNNKEL (reference sequence). The CDR3 spans 15 residues. This chain's CDR3 is CASSPSGRGSTEAFF. The CDR3 nucleotides read TGTGCCAGCAGCCCATCGGGCAGGGGTAGCACTGAAGCTTTCTTT.

This sequence joins TRBV10-3 and TRBJ1-4, with D maybe TRBD1 (5 bases). V gave up 8 bases and J gave up 3 bases, with 7 bases separating them. The CDR3 sequence is 12 residues long. Germline-derived CDR1 and CDR2 are ENHRY and SYGVKD. The CDR3 spells CAIRGPNEKLFF. Here the CDR3 DNA reads TGTGCCATCCGGGGACCTAATGAAAAACTGTTTTTT.

This sequence joins TRBV4-1 and TRBJ1-4; tentative D call: TRBD1 (6 bases). V was cut by 4 bases and J by 3 bases, with 12 bases left in between. Germline V gives CDR1 MGHRA, CDR2 YSYEKL. CDR3 length equals 15 residues. The CDR3 reads CASSPAAGANEKLFF. In DNA, the CDR3 is TGCGCCAGCAGCCCGGCCGCAGGGGCTAATGAAAAACTGTTTTTT.

The chain has TRBV15 and TRBJ1-1, with 7 bases that match TRBD1. This CDR3 is 12 amino acids long. Unmatched junction bases numbered 8, after V lost 11 bases and J lost 5 bases. Germline V gives CDR1 LNHNV, CDR2 YYDKDF (reference sequence). CDR3 region: CAPDRRGTEAFF. CDR3 sequence (DNA): TGTGCCCCGGACAGGCGCGGGACTGAAGCTTTCTTT.

CDR3 nucleotides: TGTGCCAGCAGCTTGGCGCGGCGGGGCAATCAGCCCCAGCATTTT. Translation: CASSLARRGNQPQHF. The chain joins TRBV5-6 to TRBJ1-5; D call uncertain. V was clipped by 0 bases and J by 2 bases, with 9 bases between them. Per germline, CDR1 SGHDT and CDR2 YYEEEE. The CDR3 contains 15 residues.

This clonotype has a single count. The V and J genes are TRBV29-1 and TRBJ2-7, with 8 bases identical to TRBD2. Per germline, CDR1 SQVTM and CDR2 ANQGSEA. V lost 6 bases, J lost 3 bases, and 4 bases stayed unmatched. The CDR3 runs 12 residues. DNA of the CDR3: TGCAGCGTGAACGGGACTAGCTACGAGCAGTACTTC. This gives the protein CSVNGTSYEQYF.

This chain uses TRBV6-5 with TRBJ1-2; D perhaps matches TRBD1 (6 bases). Germline V CDR1 and CDR2: MNHEY, SVGAGI. The CDR3 sequence is 16 residues long. V was cut by 6 bases and J by 1 base, with 18 bases left in between. The CDR3 loop is CASRNLRTELNYGYTF. The CDR3 coding sequence is TGTGCCAGCAGAAACTTACGGACAGAGCTTAACTATGGCTACACCTTC.

This chain joins TRBV11-2 and TRBJ2-5, with D tentatively TRBD1 (5 bases). This CDR3 comprises 12 residues. The germline CDR1 and CDR2 sequences are SGHAT and FQNNGV. V lost 5 bases to trimming and J lost 4 bases, with 8 bases between them. The CDR3 nucleotides read TGTGCCAGCAGCCTCAGGGTAGAGACCCAGTACTTC. Protein sequence: CASSLRVETQYF.

This clonotype was recorded many times. The chain couples TRBV7-2 to TRBJ1-1; maybe TRBD1 (5 bases). Germline V gene data show CDR1 as SGHTA and CDR2 as FQGNSA. The length of the CDR3 is 15 residues. Between the trimmed V and J ends, which lost 2 bases and 4 bases, there was a span of 14 bases. CDR3 in amino acids: CASSLLGGGGTEAFF. In nucleotides, the CDR3 is TGTGCCAGCAGCTTATTGGGGGGAGGCGGCACTGAAGCTTTCTTT.

The rearrangement links TRBV10-2 to TRBJ2-5, with TRBD1 as a possible D gene (6 bases). The germline CDR1 and CDR2 sequences are WSHSY and SAAADI. The CDR3 length is 13 residues. This chain's CDR3 is CVRQGSGSETQYF. The CDR3, as DNA: TGCGTAAGGCAGGGGAGCGGCTCAGAGACCCAGTACTTC.

Ten or more counts support this clonotype. V is TRBV11-2 and J is TRBJ1-1; D is uncertain. Trimming stripped 5 bases from V and 3 bases from J, with 7 bases between. The CDR3 totals 12 residues. CDR1 is SGHAT, CDR2 FQNNGV, per germline. CDR3 sequence reads: CASSQRYTEAFF. In DNA, the CDR3 is TGTGCCAGCAGCCAGAGATACACTGAAGCTTTCTTT.

The J gene is TRBJ1-1, the V gene TRBV10-3; D is undetermined. Per the germline V gene, CDR1 is ENHRY and CDR2 is SYGVKD. Trimming left V 0 bases short and J 1 base short, with 9 bases between. There are 15 residues in the CDR3. The CDR3 nucleotides are TGTGCCATCAGTGAGTCGATAGCGGGGAACACTGAAGCTTTCTTT. It translates to CAISESIAGNTEAFF.

The V and J genes are TRBV20-1 and TRBJ1-2; D is undetermined. Trimming cost V 5 bases and J 6 bases, with 25 bases left between them. CDR1 DFQATT and CDR2 SNEGSKA come from the germline V gene (reference sequence). The CDR3 loop spans 16 amino acids. The CDR3 region is CSASYRANSVDDGYTF. Here the CDR3 DNA reads TGCAGTGCTTCCTACCGGGCCAACTCCGTGGACGATGGCTACACCTTC.

This clonotype was counted a few times. This chain uses TRBV7-3 with TRBJ2-5; no definite D call. Germline V gives CDR1 SGHTA, CDR2 FQGTGA. The CDR3 length is 12 residues. V lost 2 bases and J 9 bases, leaving 10 bases between the germline ends. In DNA form, the CDR3 reads TGTGCCAGCAGCTTAGAACGTATGTCCCAGTACTTC. This sequence encodes CASSLERMSQYF.

This clonotype occurred once. The gene calls are TRBV6-5 and TRBJ1-6; D gene uncertain. The V gene's germline CDR1 is MNHEY and CDR2 SVGAGI. The V and J ends lost 6 bases and 12 bases respectively, with 12 bases between them. The CDR3 loop spans 12 amino acids. Here the CDR3 DNA reads TGTGCCAGCAGACTAGTGGGGTTACCCCTCCACTTT. Translated: CASRLVGLPLHF.

This rearrangement joins TRBV10-2 to TRBJ1-1; 7 bases agree with TRBD1. This CDR3 spans 16 amino acids. Germline V lookup: CDR1 WSHSY, CDR2 SAAADI. V gave up 3 bases and J gave up 1 base; unmatched junction bases: 8. This chain's CDR3 is CASSDAAPGGNTEAFF. The DNA for the CDR3 is TGCGCCAGCAGTGATGCTGCCCCAGGGGGGAACACTGAAGCTTTCTTT.

This clonotype was seen at least ten times. The chain uses TRBV7-2 and TRBJ2-5; possibly TRBD1 or TRBD2 for D (5 bases each). The germline V and J ends were trimmed by 0 bases and 5 bases, with 13 bases remaining between them. Per germline, CDR1 SGHTA and CDR2 FQGNSA. This CDR3 is built from 15 residues. CDR3 sequence: CASSLASFRGETQYF. The CDR3 DNA reads TGTGCCAGCAGCTTAGCGAGTTTTCGGGGCGAGACCCAGTACTTC.

A note on this clonotype: An end of the junction does not agree with germline; a read error may underlie this. This chain uses TRBV24-1 with TRBJ2-7; D is unresolved. Germline CDR1 reads KGHDR; CDR2 reads SFDVKD. The CDR3 contains 15 residues. The CDR3 sequence is CASSDFGSGSYEQYF. For the CDR3, the DNA is TGTGCCAGCAGTGATTTCGGGTCCGGATCCTACGAGCAGTACTTC.

This clonotype was observed many times. The DNA of the CDR3 is TGTGCCAGCAGCTCCTTCGCGGGACAGAGGCACTATGGCTACACCTTC. Amino acids: CASSSFAGQRHYGYTF. The chain carries TRBV7-9 and TRBJ1-2; TRBD1 aligns across 7 bases. Germline V gene sequence: CDR1 SEHNR, CDR2 FQNEAQ (reference sequence). The CDR3 is 16 residues long. Trimming took 4 bases from V and 3 from J; bases not matched to a gene: 11. The complete variable domain, with remaining parts taken from reference TRBV7-9 and TRBJ1-2, reads DTGVSQNPRHKITKRGQNVTFRCDPISEHNRLYWYRQTLGQGPEFLTYFQNEAQLEKSRLLSDRFSAERPKGSFSTLEIQRTEQGDSAMYLCASSSFAGQRHYGYTFGSGTRLTVV.

Ten or more counts support this clonotype. This chain uses TRBV19 with TRBJ1-2; D is ambiguous. V dropped 3 bases and J dropped 1 base, with 6 bases sitting between them. Germline assignment: CDR1 LNHDA and CDR2 SQIVND (reference sequence). The CDR3 has 13 amino acids. The CDR3 nucleotides are TGTGCCAGTAGTATCGACAATAACTATGGCTACACCTTC. This sequence encodes CASSIDNNYGYTF. The full variable domain, completed using reference TRBV19 and TRBJ1-2, is DGGITQSPKYLFRKEGQNVTLSCEQNLNHDAMYWYRQDPGQGLRLIYYSQIVNDFQKGDIAEGYSVSREKKESFPLTVTSAQKNPTAFYLCASSIDNNYGYTFGSGTRLTVV.

This rearrangement joins TRBV10-3 to TRBJ1-1, with 10 positions matching TRBD1. The CDR3 runs to 14 residues. CDR1 ENHRY and CDR2 SYGVKD come from the germline V gene. V trimming: 2 bases; J trimming: 7 bases; junction bases outside the gene matches: 4. The CDR3 sequence is CAISEPGQGSEAFF. As DNA, the CDR3 is TGTGCCATCAGTGAGCCGGGACAGGGGAGTGAAGCTTTCTTT.

In its sample, this clonotype was seen many times. This chain uses TRBV9 with TRBJ1-6; D is perhaps TRBD1 (5 bases). Germline V gene lookup returns CDR1 SGDLS and CDR2 YYNGEE. The CDR3 consists of 12 residues. Trimming cost V 0 bases and J 14 bases, with 9 bases left between them. The CDR3 DNA sequence: TGTGCCAGCAGCGTAGACGGGGGAACCCTCCACTTT. This translates into CASSVDGGTLHF.

This clonotype was picked up many times. V and J are TRBV7-9 and TRBJ1-2; D possibly corresponds to TRBD1 (5 bases). The CDR3 loop spans 13 amino acids. CDR1 and CDR2 (germline): SEHNR, FQNEAQ (reference sequence). With 2 bases removed from V and 7 bases from J, the gap between germline ends came to 11 bases. CDR3 residues: CASSLQGRGGYTF. In DNA, the CDR3 is TGTGCCAGCAGCTTACAGGGTAGAGGTGGCTACACCTTC.

This clonotype appeared many times. The chain joins TRBV10-3 to TRBJ1-1; 11 nucleotides line up with TRBD1. The trim removed 3 bases at V and 4 bases at J, leaving 13 bases unmatched. CDR1 is ENHRY, CDR2 SYGVKD, per germline. The CDR3 spans 18 residues. CDR3 loop: CAISEDWTGGARATEAFF. CDR3 nucleotides: TGTGCCATCAGTGAAGATTGGACAGGGGGCGCGAGAGCCACTGAAGCTTTCTTT.

This clonotype was observed a few times. This chain links TRBV6-5 with TRBJ2-7; either TRBD1 or TRBD2 may fit D (5 bases each). Trimming stripped 10 bases from V and 6 bases from J, with 19 bases between. The length of the CDR3 is 13 residues. Germline V gene sequence: CDR1 MNHEY, CDR2 SVGAGI. CDR3: CATRDLMHGEQYF. CDR3 nucleotides: TGTGCCACACGGGACCTCATGCACGGCGAGCAGTACTTC.

The chain combines TRBV25-1 with TRBJ2-5; 12 bases are shared with TRBD1. CDR3 length: 16 amino acids. V shed 1 base and J 4 bases; nucleotides not matched to a gene: 4. Germline V lookup: CDR1 MGHDK, CDR2 SYGVNS. In DNA form, the CDR3 reads TGTGCCAGCAGTGAATGGGGACAGGGGGCTTCAGAGACCCAGTACTTC. This sequence encodes CASSEWGQGASETQYF.

The CDR3 protein is CASSLGDRDEKLFF. For the CDR3, the DNA is TGTGCCAGCAGCTTAGGGGACAGGGATGAAAAACTGTTTTTT. The V call is TRBV11-2, the J call TRBJ1-4; 9 positions agree with TRBD1. Germline V gene sequence: CDR1 SGHAT, CDR2 FQNNGV. This CDR3 comprises 14 residues. Trimming took 1 base from V and 6 from J; bases not matched to a gene: 0.

This clonotype has a count of ten or more. The genes are TRBV29-1 and TRBJ1-1; D unclear. The CDR3 spans 12 residues. Germline CDR1 is SQVTM and CDR2 is ANQGSEA. V lost 7 bases, J lost 0 bases, and 9 bases lay in between. The chain's CDR3 is CSAQEVNTEAFF. CDR3 nucleotides: TGCAGCGCCCAGGAGGTGAACACTGAAGCTTTCTTT. Complete variable domain (other parts from reference TRBV29-1 and TRBJ1-1): SAVISQKPSRDICQRGTSLTIQCQVDSQVTMMFWYRQQPGQSLTLIATANQGSEATYESGFVIDKFPISRPNLTFSTLTVSNMSPEDSSIYLCSAQEVNTEAFFGQGTRLTVV.